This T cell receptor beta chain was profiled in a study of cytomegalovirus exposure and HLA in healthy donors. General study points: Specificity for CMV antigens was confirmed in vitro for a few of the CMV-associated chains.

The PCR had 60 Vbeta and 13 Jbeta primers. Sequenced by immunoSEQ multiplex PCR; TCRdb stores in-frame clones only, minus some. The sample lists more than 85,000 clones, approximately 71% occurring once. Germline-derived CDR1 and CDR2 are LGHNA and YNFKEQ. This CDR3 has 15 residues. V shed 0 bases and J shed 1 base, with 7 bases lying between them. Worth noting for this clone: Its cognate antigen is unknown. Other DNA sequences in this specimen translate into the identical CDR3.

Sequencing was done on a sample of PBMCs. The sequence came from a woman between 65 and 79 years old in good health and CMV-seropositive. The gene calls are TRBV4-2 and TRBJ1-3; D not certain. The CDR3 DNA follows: TGTGCCAGCAGCCAAGATCGGGGTTCTGGAAACACCATATATTTT. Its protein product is CASSQDRGSGNTIYF.